This T cell receptor beta chain was recorded in a study of shared clonotypes between healthy human individuals. Whole-study findings and limits: Lower generation probabilities were found for non-shared clonotypes than for those shared by all four donors.

Sequenced by immunoSEQ multiplex PCR; TCRdb stores in-frame clones only, minus some. The profile shows 2.5 million or so clones, approximately 90% of them singletons. Comments on this clone: No antigen is known for it.

The V gene's germline CDR1 is MDHEN and CDR2 SYDVKM. This CDR3 is 13 amino acids long. V shed 8 bases, J shed 4 bases, and the junction held 7 bases outside the gene matches. The J gene is TRBJ1-1, the V gene TRBV28; 7 bases are shared with TRBD1. The sequence was collected from a man aged 18 to 30 in good health. The specimen sequenced was naive CD4+ T cells sorted from blood. The subset was: CD45RA+ positively selected. CDR3 nucleotides: TGTGCCAGCTTCGAGGGGGCCGGCACTGAAGCTTTCTTT. It is translated as CASFEGAGTEAFF. The full variable domain, completed using reference TRBV28 and TRBJ1-1, is DVKVTQSSRYLVKRTGEKVFLECVQDMDHENMFWYRQDPGLGLRLIYFSYDVKMKEKGDIPEGYSVSREKKERFSLILESASTNQTSMYLCASFEGAGTEAFFGQGTRLTVV.